The entry that follows covers one T cell receptor (beta chain) sequence. Antigen specificity is unknown. The sample is drawn from a study of cytomegalovirus exposure and HLA in healthy donors. Findings of the study overall: Among TCR beta chains, those listed as cytomegalovirus-associated numbered around 160.

Only in-frame clones appear in the TCRdb table, and some are missing; sequencing was by immunoSEQ multiplex PCR. The sample includes tens of thousands of clones, over 85% of them seen just once. Germline V gene data show CDR1 as LNHDA and CDR2 as SQIVND (reference sequence). V was clipped by 6 bases and J by 9 bases, with 9 bases between them. This CDR3 is 12 amino acids long. Sequencing was performed on PBMCs. The sequence was obtained from a woman under 30 in good health and CMV-seropositive. The chain combines TRBV19 with TRBJ1-6; D perhaps matches TRBD1 (5 bases). The CDR3: CASRAGISPLHF. The CDR3, as DNA: TGTGCCAGTAGAGCAGGGATTTCACCCCTCCACTTT.